The clone carrying this T cell receptor beta chain was detected a few times. The antigen remains unidentified. The CDR3 contains 14 residues. The germline V and J ends were trimmed by 7 bases and 10 bases, with 19 bases remaining between them. CDR1 and CDR2 (germline): SNHLY, FYNNEI. Using 200 ng DNA, 30,000 to 35,000 T cell genomes, the sorted-subset replicate PCRs were run. Some clones are missing from TCRdb's copy, which holds only in-frame ones; the method was immunoSEQ multiplex PCR. The sample holds roughly 1,100,000 clones, under 80% seen once. This entry is derived from a study of shared clonotypes between healthy human individuals. Study overall: Three plates were used per donor for CD4 naive, three for CD4 memory, two for CD8 naive and one for CD8 memory.

Findings of the study overall: Clonotypes that were shared across a few donors made up approximately 5% of naive CD4 clonotypes. Incomplete sequencing of sorted subsets was indicated by rarefaction despite large depth.

The receptor comes from a young man in good health. V gene TRBV2 combines with J gene TRBJ1-4, with D possibly TRBD1 on 6 matching bases. The specimen was memory CD4+ T cells sorted from blood. Specified subset: CD45RA-negative fraction. As DNA, the CDR3 is TGTGCCAGCAAAGCCGGGACAATGGTTGGAAAACTGTTTTTT. Encoded protein: CASKAGTMVGKLFF.